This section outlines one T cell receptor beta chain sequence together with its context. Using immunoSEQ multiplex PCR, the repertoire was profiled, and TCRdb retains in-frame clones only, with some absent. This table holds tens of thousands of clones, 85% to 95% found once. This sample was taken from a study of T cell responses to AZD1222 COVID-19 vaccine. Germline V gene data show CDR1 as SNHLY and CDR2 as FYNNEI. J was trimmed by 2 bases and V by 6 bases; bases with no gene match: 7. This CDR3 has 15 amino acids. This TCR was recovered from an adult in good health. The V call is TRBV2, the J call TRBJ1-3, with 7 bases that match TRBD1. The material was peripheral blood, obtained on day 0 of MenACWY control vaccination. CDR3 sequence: CASRLSGTAGNTIYF. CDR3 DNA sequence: TGTGCCAGCAGACTAAGCGGGACAGCTGGAAACACCATATATTTT.